The clone carrying this TCR beta chain turned up a few times. Generated by immunoSEQ multiplex PCR, the TCRdb table keeps only in-frame clones and is missing some. There are about 120,000 clones in the sample; 85% to 90% occur only once, and around 1.1% lies in the top ten. This sample is drawn from a study of control samples from healthy donors and cancer patients. This CDR3 region has 14 residues. CDR1 is SQVTM, CDR2 ANQGSEA, per germline. Trimming left V 4 bases short and J 4 bases short, with 13 bases between. Input material: PBMCs. The TCR sequence derives from a woman aged 45-59 years with colorectal cancer. The chain is built from TRBV29-1 and TRBJ1-4; maybe TRBD1 (5 bases). This CDR3 is CSVGQGGVNEKLFF. Here the CDR3 DNA reads TGCAGCGTTGGTCAGGGCGGCGTTAATGAAAAACTGTTTTTT.